These 2 T cell receptor beta chains came from one sample sequenced in a study of PD-1 blockade in classical Hodgkin lymphoma. Described time point: cycle 4 day 1 (C4D1), after five to seven weeks of nivolumab. There was relapse after autologous stem cell transplantation in every patient, and there was variation in brentuximab vedotin exposure. Data came from immunoSEQ multiplex PCR; TCRdb stores just in-frame clones and leaves some out. This table holds around 17,000 clones, 83% found once. The input for sequencing was peripheral blood mononuclear cells (PBMCs), taken before the fourth cycle of nivolumab. The receptors derive from a human donor with classical Hodgkin lymphoma.

The V gene is TRBV5-1, the J gene TRBJ2-2; D remains unclear. CDR1 is SGHRS and CDR2 is YFSETQ in the germline V gene. The CDR3 covers 13 residues. Trimming pared 4 bases from V and 4 bases from J, leaving 8 bases between. CDR3 DNA: TGCGCCAGCAGCCCAGCGACCACCGGGGAGCTGTTTTTT. Encoded protein: CASSPATTGELFF.

The rearrangement uses TRBV5-3 and TRBJ2-2; possibly TRBD1 or TRBD2 for D (6 bases each). TRBV5-3 is recorded as an ORF, its role being uncertain. Trimming pared 3 bases from V and 0 bases from J, leaving 21 bases between. CDR3 length equals 19 residues. This chain's CDR3 is CARSSAPPGAPANTGELFF. CDR3 bases: TGTGCCAGAAGCTCCGCCCCACCGGGGGCCCCCGCGAACACCGGGGAGCTGTTTTTT.